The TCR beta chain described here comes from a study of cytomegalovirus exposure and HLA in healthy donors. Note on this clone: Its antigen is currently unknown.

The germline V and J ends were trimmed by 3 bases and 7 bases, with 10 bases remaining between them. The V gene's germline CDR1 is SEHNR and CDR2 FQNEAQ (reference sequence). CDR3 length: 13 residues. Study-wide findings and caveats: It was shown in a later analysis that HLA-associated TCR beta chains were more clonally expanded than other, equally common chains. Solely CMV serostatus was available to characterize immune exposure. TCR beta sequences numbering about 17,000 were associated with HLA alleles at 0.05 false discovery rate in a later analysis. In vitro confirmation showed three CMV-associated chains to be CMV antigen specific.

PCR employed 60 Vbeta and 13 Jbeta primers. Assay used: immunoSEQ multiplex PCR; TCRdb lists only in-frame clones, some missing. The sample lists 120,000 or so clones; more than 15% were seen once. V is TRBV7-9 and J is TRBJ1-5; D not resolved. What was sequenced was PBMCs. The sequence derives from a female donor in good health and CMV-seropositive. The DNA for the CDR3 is TGTGCCAGCAGCTTCGCGGGAGGACAGCCCCAGCATTTT. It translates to CASSFAGGQPQHF.